Below are 2 T cell receptor beta chains sequenced from a single sample in a study of cytomegalovirus exposure and HLA in healthy donors. Primers for the PCR totalled 60 Vbeta and 13 Jbeta. Generated by immunoSEQ multiplex PCR, the TCRdb table keeps only in-frame clones and is missing some. The sample has 100,000 to 150,000 clones, 81% seen once. Sequencing input: PBMCs. The source is a young man in good health and CMV-seronegative.

The CDR3 DNA reads as TGTGCCAGCAAACTCCGGGACTACTCCTACGAGCAGTACTTC. This sequence encodes CASKLRDYSYEQYF. V and J are TRBV6-5 and TRBJ2-7; 7 nucleotides line up with TRBD2. The CDR3 runs to 14 residues. V shed 7 bases, J shed 0 bases, and the junction held 6 bases outside the gene matches. Per germline, CDR1 MNHEY and CDR2 SVGAGI.

V and J are TRBV25-1 and TRBJ1-4; D is unclear. The CDR3 consists of 15 residues. Germline V lookup: CDR1 MGHDK, CDR2 SYGVNS. Trimming pared 7 bases from V and 7 bases from J, leaving 19 bases between. The CDR3 nucleotides read TGTGCCAGCACCCCCACGTCGGGAGTCGGTGAAAAACTGTTTTTT. It codes for CASTPTSGVGEKLFF. Together with reference TRBV25-1 and TRBJ1-4, the CDR3 gives the full variable domain: EADIYQTPRYLVIGTGKKITLECSQTMGHDKMYWYQQDPGMELHLIHYSYGVNSTEKGDLSSESTVSRIRTEHFPLTLESARPSHTSQYLCASTPTSGVGEKLFFGSGTQLSVL.